A selection of T cell receptor beta chains follows, all from one sample in a study of post-analysis software for immune sequencing data. TCRdb redid the calling of the PCR reads with MiXCR, one entry per CDR3 protein. The sample yields about 770,000 distinct CDR3 sequences, about 43% seen once. Sequenced sample: blood. The receptors here all came from a girl aged 10 to 17 with multiple sclerosis. The CDR3 runs from the conserved cysteine through the conserved F or W. Each record gives: V gene, CDR3 length, J gene, CDR3 protein.

>TRBV25-1|15|TRBJ1-4
CASRAQGFGNEKLFF
>TRBV5-1|17|TRBJ2-7
CTSSLVWDGRATYEQYF
>TRBV12-3/TRBV12-4|14|NA
CASSAQGAMETQYF
>TRBV12-3/TRBV12-4|13|TRBJ2-3
CASSHSPTDTQYF
>TRBV4-3|17|TRBJ2-5
CASSQVPRDPTLKERYF
>TRBV6-5|14|TRBJ1-5
CASSYSRGLQPQHF
>TRBV6-6|13|TRBJ2-1
CASSHRGLAGLFF
>TRBV7-3|16|TRBJ2-1
CASSLTGQGVWNEQFF
>TRBV4-2|14|TRBJ2-7
CASSQDTHSYEQYF
>TRBV20-1|14|TRBJ2-7
CSARDPRGSDEQYF
>TRBV6-6|15|NA
CASSYSNRDRGEQYF
>TRBV12-3/TRBV12-4|18|TRBJ2-1
CASSPTSSGNGGLNEQFF
>TRBV12-3/TRBV12-4|14|TRBJ2-1
CASRVGGSYNEQFF
>TRBV20-1|11|TRBJ2-1
CSALIGNEQFF
>TRBV7-8|13|TRBJ1-2
CASSPRTGDNYTF
>TRBV5-1|16|TRBJ2-1
CASSPRPSGTDNEQFF
>TRBV11-2|16|TRBJ2-7
CASSRTAIPAFYEQYF
>TRBV2|14|TRBJ2-7
CASSEGDSLIEQYF
>TRBV13|15|TRBJ1-2
CASSLGPLEGGGYTF
>TRBV7-9|14|TRBJ2-1
CASSLADNSDEQFF
>TRBV12-3/TRBV12-4|15|TRBJ2-1
CASSLRLAGDNEQFF
>TRBV5-1|14|TRBJ2-4
CASRSGGAKNIQYF
>TRBV10-3|13|TRBJ2-5
CAISDWSQETQYF
>TRBV7-2|17|TRBJ2-5
CASSFSPGAGGQGTQYF